A selection of T cell receptor beta chains follows, all from one sample in a study of T cell responses to AZD1222 COVID-19 vaccine. Clones were read by immunoSEQ multiplex PCR, and TCRdb kept only the in-frame ones, dropping some. The sample includes around 84,000 clones, roughly nine tenths seen only once; the top ten take approximately 1.5%. The sample consisted of peripheral blood, taken on day 0 of AZD1222 vaccination. These receptor sequences come from an adult in good health. Each CDR3 is given with its conserved first and last residue. Each record gives: V gene, J gene, D gene, CDR3 protein. A D gene is named only where the DNA matches it firmly.

>TRBV4-3|TRBJ2-3|-
CASSQDWGAADTQYF
>TRBV11-2|TRBJ2-7|TRBD2
CASSWARTSGRAEYF
>TRBV12-3/TRBV12-4|TRBJ1-2|TRBD1
CASRGQGRGYTF
>TRBV7-2|TRBJ2-1|TRBD2
CASSLNRPLAGGNEQFF
>TRBV7-2|TRBJ2-1|TRBD2
CASSPGGLAGYNEQFF
>TRBV10-3|TRBJ2-7|-
CAISATEKLYEQYF
>TRBV6-5|TRBJ2-3|TRBD2
CATGTSGRAPDTQYF
>TRBV7-6|TRBJ1-1|-
CASSLVGVAEAFF
>TRBV7-2|TRBJ2-7|TRBD2
CASSLSGAISYEQYF
>TRBV18|TRBJ1-5|-
CASSPPGGQPQHF
>TRBV11-2|TRBJ1-4|-
CASSLNGQGSEKLFF
>TRBV6-1|TRBJ2-7|TRBD2
CASSEALGGLAGGKQYF
>TRBV3-1/TRBV3-2|TRBJ2-1|-
CASSQGGAGPYNEQFF
>TRBV20-1|TRBJ2-5|-
CSASKVETQYF
>TRBV5-8|TRBJ2-7|-
CASSFNIASDSSYEQYF
>TRBV9|TRBJ1-2|TRBD1
CASSVEGANYGYTF
>TRBV30|TRBJ1-4|-
CAWSPPWGATNEKLFF
>TRBV6-4|TRBJ2-3|TRBD2
CASSDRAGGAQYF
>TRBV7-9|TRBJ2-7|-
CASSLSGGHGEQYF
>TRBV5-5|TRBJ1-1|-
CASSGEPQANTEAFF
>TRBV10-1|TRBJ2-1|TRBD2
CASSDPGGVYNEQFF
>TRBV4-1|TRBJ1-3|-
CASSYPGASSGNTIYF
>TRBV11-1|TRBJ2-5|-
CASSFGSYNETQYF
>TRBV5-1|TRBJ2-1|-
CASSRDSSYNEQFF
>TRBV23-1|TRBJ1-2|-
CASSLNYGYTF
>TRBV5-1|TRBJ2-3|-
CASSGGGSDTQYF
>TRBV12-5|TRBJ1-6|-
CASGLRDTNDSPLHF
>TRBV18|TRBJ2-1|TRBD2
CASSPGLAGLGEQFF
>TRBV19|TRBJ2-1|TRBD2
CASSIQGTSVNEQFF
>TRBV2|TRBJ1-2|TRBD1
CASSLTGGYGYTF
>TRBV10-3|TRBJ1-5|-
CAISDGPEPQHF
>TRBV7-9|TRBJ2-7|-
CASSAHEVNDASEDEQYF
>TRBV5-1|TRBJ2-1|TRBD2
CASSGREGLDNEQFF
>TRBV30|TRBJ2-2|-
CAWSGPWAGELFF
>TRBV19|TRBJ1-3|-
CASSIWDTIYF
>TRBV21-1|TRBJ1-2|-
CASSKPAELPILYGYTF
>TRBV19|TRBJ2-7|TRBD2
CASSILAGGYEQYF
>TRBV6-2/TRBV6-3|TRBJ1-2|-
CASSYWSRATNYGYTF
>TRBV3-1/TRBV3-2|TRBJ2-2|TRBD1
CASSMGQTNTGELFF
>TRBV7-8|TRBJ2-2|-
CASSLDTGELFF
>TRBV6-5|TRBJ2-7|TRBD1
CASKPGQGSTYEQYF
>TRBV7-2|TRBJ2-7|TRBD2
CASSFPRLAGPYEQYF
>TRBV7-9|TRBJ2-7|-
CASSPTPGYEQYF
>TRBV23-1|TRBJ2-5|TRBD2
CASTVDMTSGGQETQYF
>TRBV5-5|TRBJ2-1|TRBD1
CASSPGQGTEQFF
>TRBV2|TRBJ2-7|-
CASSSTGREQYF
>TRBV11-2|TRBJ2-3|-
CASSLAVFGDTQYF
>TRBV5-1|TRBJ2-1|TRBD2
CASSSRLAGYNEQFF
>TRBV10-3|TRBJ1-1|TRBD1
CAISDGTGSTEAFF
>TRBV6-2/TRBV6-3|TRBJ2-3|-
CASSYYGESGTDTQYF
>TRBV11-1|TRBJ1-1|-
CASSLAAGNTEAFF
>TRBV2|TRBJ1-1|-
CASSAQFSNTEAFF
>TRBV28|TRBJ1-1|-
CASSLRNTEAFF
>TRBV7-3|TRBJ2-5|-
CASSLSERRDTRRETQYF
>TRBV5-1|TRBJ2-7|-
CASSPSGYEQYF
>TRBV3-1/TRBV3-2|TRBJ2-3|TRBD2
CASRGLAGTTDTQYF
>TRBV18|TRBJ2-5|-
CASSPSRPTGLETQYF
>TRBV7-3|TRBJ1-6|TRBD1
CASSLGQGSSPLHF
>TRBV20-1|TRBJ1-2|TRBD1
CSASNDREKGYTF